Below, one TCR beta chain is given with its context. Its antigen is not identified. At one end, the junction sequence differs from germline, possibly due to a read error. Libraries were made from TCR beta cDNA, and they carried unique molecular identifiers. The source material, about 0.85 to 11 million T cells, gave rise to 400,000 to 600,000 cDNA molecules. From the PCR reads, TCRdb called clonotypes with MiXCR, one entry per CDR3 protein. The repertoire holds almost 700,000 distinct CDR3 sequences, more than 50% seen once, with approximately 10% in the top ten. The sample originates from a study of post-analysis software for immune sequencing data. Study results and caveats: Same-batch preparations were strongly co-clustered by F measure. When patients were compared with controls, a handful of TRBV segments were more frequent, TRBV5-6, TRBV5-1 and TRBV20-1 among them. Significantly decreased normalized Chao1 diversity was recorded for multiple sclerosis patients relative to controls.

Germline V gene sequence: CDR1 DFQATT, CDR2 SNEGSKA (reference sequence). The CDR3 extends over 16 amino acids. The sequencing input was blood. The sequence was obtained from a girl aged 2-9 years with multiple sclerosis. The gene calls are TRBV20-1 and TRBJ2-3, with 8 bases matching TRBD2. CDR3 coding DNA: TGCAGCGCTAGAGATAGAGCGGGGGCCACCACAGATACGCAGTATTTT. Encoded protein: CSARDRAGATTDTQYF.